What follows are 12 T cell receptor beta chains derived from one specimen sequenced in a study of blood T cell repertoires in COVID-19 (dated by TCRdb to the early 2020s). The library was obtained by the immunoSEQ multiplex PCR assay. TCRdb's version of the immuneACCESS table is confined to in-frame rearrangements and falls short of the full clone set. An unresolved V gene accounts for under half of the shortfall where checked; the remainder is of unknown origin. The sample table contains 200,000 to 250,000 clones; only one count was recorded for 85% to 90% of them. The top ten clones comprise around 15% of the sample. Sample: PBMCs or T cells enriched from blood (not recorded which). Receptor source: a man aged 25 to 40 who had been exposed to COVID-19.

The sample holds one count of this clone. The genes are TRBV27 and TRBJ2-2; 9 bases fit TRBD1. The germline V gene encodes CDR1 MNHEY and CDR2 SMNVEV (reference sequence). The CDR3 sequence is 15 residues long. The V and J ends lost 6 bases and 6 bases, in that order; junction bases with no gene match: 8. The DNA for the CDR3 is TGTGCCAGCAGCTCCGGGACAGGGATGGCCGGGGAGCTGTTTTTT. Protein product: CASSSGTGMAGELFF.

This clone has only one observation. The gene calls are TRBV10-3 and TRBJ1-1; 9 bases are shared with TRBD1. The CDR3 contains 17 residues. The V and J ends lost 8 bases and 1 base, in that order; junction bases with no gene match: 14. The germline CDR1 and CDR2 sequences are ENHRY and SYGVKD. The CDR3 DNA follows: TGTGCCATCTTGCCGGGGACAGGGAAGAGCAAGAACACTGAAGCTTTCTTT. This sequence encodes CAILPGTGKSKNTEAFF.

This clone was recorded only once. The chain joins TRBV4-3 to TRBJ1-2; D ambiguous. This CDR3 is built from 14 residues. The germline CDR1 and CDR2 sequences are LGHNA and YSLEER. V was trimmed by 1 base and J by 4 bases, leaving 10 bases between them. Written as DNA, the CDR3 is TGCGCCAGCAGCCAAGTAAAAGGCGGCTATGGCTACACCTTC. Translated: CASSQVKGGYGYTF.

The gene calls are TRBV19 and TRBJ1-1; D is undetermined. The CDR3 has 13 residues. Trimming removed 4 bases at V and 4 bases at J, with 10 bases between. Germline CDR1 LNHDA, CDR2 SQIVND (reference sequence). The DNA of the CDR3 is TGTGCCAGTAGTAGCCAGGTGACCACTGAAGCTTTCTTT. This gives the protein CASSSQVTTEAFF.

The rearrangement joins TRBV24-1 to TRBJ2-1; D is possibly TRBD2 (5 bases). V gave up 9 bases and J gave up 8 bases, with 10 bases separating them. The CDR3 totals 11 residues. CDR1 and CDR2 (germline): KGHDR, SFDVKD. CDR3 region: CATGWRDEQFF. In DNA form, the CDR3 reads TGTGCCACCGGATGGCGGGATGAGCAGTTCTTC.

This clone was recorded a few times. The chain has TRBV4-2 and TRBJ1-1, with D maybe TRBD1 (6 bases). Germline CDR1 is LGHNA and CDR2 is YNFKEQ. The CDR3 length is 14 residues. Trimming cost V 6 bases and J 2 bases, with 13 bases left between them. The CDR3 sequence: CASSLNRANTEAFF. As DNA, the CDR3 is TGTGCCAGCAGTTTGAACAGGGCTAACACTGAAGCTTTCTTT.

A single count supports this clone. The chain carries TRBV28 and TRBJ2-5, with 7 bases fitting TRBD2. Germline loops: CDR1 MDHEN, CDR2 SYDVKM. The junction had 13 bases not matched to a gene; V was cut back by 5 bases and J by 7 bases. The CDR3 runs 15 residues. The CDR3 DNA reads as TGTGCCAGCAGTCCACCCCCCACTGGGGGGGGGACCCAGTACTTC. The encoded protein is CASSPPPTGGGTQYF.

In this sample, this clone turned up a few times. The rearrangement links TRBV12-3 or TRBV12-4 to TRBJ1-3, with D perhaps matching TRBD1 (5 bases). CDR3 size: 13 residues. Trimming shortened V by 4 bases and J by 9 bases, and 13 bases separated the two germline ends. In DNA form, the CDR3 reads TGTGCCAGCAGTTCTCTCGGGGGTTCCACCATATATTTT. This gives the protein CASSSLGGSTIYF.

V usage is TRBV11-2 and J usage is TRBJ2-3, with unresolved D. V lost 5 bases and J lost 0, with 12 bases in between. Germline V CDR1 and CDR2: SGHAT, FQNNGV. CDR3 size: 15 residues. The CDR3 sequence is CASSPYETSTDTQYF. CDR3 coding DNA: TGTGCCAGCAGCCCCTACGAGACTAGCACAGATACGCAGTATTTT.

V gene TRBV6-5 combines with J gene TRBJ1-5, with D tentatively TRBD1 (5 bases). Per germline, CDR1 MNHEY and CDR2 SVGAGI. V was clipped by 7 bases and J by 7 bases, with 17 bases between them. The CDR3 runs 14 residues. The CDR3 DNA follows: TGTGCCAGCAAGGGAGGGGCGTCGGGCCAGCCCCAGCATTTT. Residues: CASKGGASGQPQHF.

V is TRBV6-2 or TRBV6-3 and J is TRBJ2-1; possibly TRBD1 for D (5 bases). Germline CDR1 and CDR2: MNHEY and SVGEGT. The length of the CDR3 is 12 residues. V was cut by 5 bases and J by 10 bases, with 12 bases left in between. DNA for the CDR3: TGTGCCAGCAGTCTGACAGATCAAGAGCAGTTCTTC. Its translation is CASSLTDQEQFF.

The chain links TRBV15 to TRBJ1-1; no clear D gene. In germline, CDR1 is LNHNV, CDR2 YYDKDF (reference sequence). The germline V and J ends were trimmed by 0 bases and 1 base, with 9 bases remaining between them. The CDR3 has 15 residues. CDR3 sequence: CATSRDPQRNTEAFF. DNA for the CDR3: TGTGCCACCAGCAGAGATCCGCAGCGGAACACTGAAGCTTTCTTT.